This T cell receptor (beta chain) came from a study of prognosis after radiotherapy for stage I lung cancer. Trimming removed 7 bases at V and 4 bases at J, with 28 bases between. The germline CDR1 and CDR2 sequences are MRHNA and SNTAGT. CDR3 length equals 18 residues. This clonotype was detected ten times or more. From genomic DNA, two-round multiplex PCR was used to amplify TCR beta CDR3. Gene-specific TRBV and TRBJ primers were used in PCR round one. TCRdb reprocessed the multiplex PCR reads with MiXCR, giving one entry per CDR3 protein. The sample includes approximately 20,000 distinct CDR3 sequences, around 26% of them seen just once.

The TCR comes from a donor older than 45 with non-small cell lung cancer. The material was PBMCs, obtained before or after stereotactic body radiation therapy (not recorded which). This chain joins TRBV6-4 and TRBJ1-2, with D perhaps TRBD1 (6 bases). CDR3 DNA: TGTGCCAGCACTCCAGGGGACCGGGACCCACGCACTAGCTATGGCTACACCTTC. Translation gives CASTPGDRDPRTSYGYTF.